These 25 T cell receptor beta chains came from one sample sequenced in a study of Graves' ophthalmopathy and Graves' hyperthyroidism. The authors amplified TCR beta CDR3 regions from RNA transcripts. First-round RT-PCR employed HTBI primers, with a second-round multiplex PCR after it. A single record per CDR3 protein comes from TCRdb applying MiXCR to the multiplex PCR reads. Of approximately 700,000 distinct CDR3 sequences in the sample, roughly 40% are singletons; the top ten hold about 40%. The source material was peripheral blood. The receptors were sampled from an adult man with Graves' ophthalmopathy.

This clonotype came up many times. The DNA for the CDR3 is TGTGCCAGCAGCTTAGATGCGAGCCAGTCGTACGAGCAGTACTTC. Translated: CASSLDASQSYEQYF. The J gene is TRBJ2-7, the V gene TRBV13; D ambiguous. Germline CDR1 is PRHDT and CDR2 is FYEKMQ (reference sequence). The CDR3 is 15 amino acids. Trimming removed 1 base at V and 4 bases at J, with 14 bases between.

The chain joins TRBV12-3 or TRBV12-4 to TRBJ1-5; TRBD1 might be the D (5 bases). With 3 bases removed from V and 7 bases from J, the gap between germline ends came to 22 bases. CDR3 length: 17 residues. CDR3 in DNA: TGTGCCAGCAGTTTTAACTTGGAGGTGGGGGGGGGACAGCCCCAGCATTTT. Translated, it gives CASSFNLEVGGGQPQHF.

With respect to this clonotype: The conserved closing phenylalanine or tryptophan is absent in this CDR3, likely reflecting a read error. V usage is TRBV7-9 and J usage is TRBJ2-7; D unresolved. The CDR3 length is 12 residues. V was cut by 5 bases and J by 8 bases, with 13 bases left in between. Germline-derived CDR1 and CDR2 are SEHNR and FQNEAQ (reference sequence). CDR3 protein: CASSPGGVQQYI. In DNA, the CDR3 is TGTGCCAGCAGCCCAGGTGGGGTGCAGCAGTACATC.

V usage is TRBV9 and J usage is TRBJ2-5; D unclear. CDR1 SGDLS and CDR2 YYNGEE come from the germline V gene. The CDR3 consists of 13 residues. V was pared by 4 bases and J by 7 bases, with 14 bases between. The CDR3 nucleotides are TGTGCCAGCAGCCCTCCGACGAGAGGGACCCAGTACTTC. Its protein product is CASSPPTRGTQYF.

A word on this clonotype: A junction end diverges from the germline sequence, so it may reflect a read error. The chain employs TRBV7-2 and TRBJ2-2; D gene unclear. Germline V CDR1 and CDR2: SGHTA, FQGNSA. The CDR3 runs 17 residues. The CDR3 DNA is TGCGCCAGCAGCCAAGGGTACCTGGGCCGGAACACCGGGGAGCTGTTTTTT. Translated: CASSQGYLGRNTGELFF. Full variable domain (outside the CDR3, taken from reference TRBV7-2 and TRBJ2-2): GAGVSQSPSNKVTEKGKDVELRCDPISGHTALYWYRQSLGQGLEFLIYFQGNSAPDKSGLPSDRFSAERTGGSVSTLTIQRTQQEDSAVYLCASSQGYLGRNTGELFFGEGSRLTVL.

The chain links TRBV7-9 to TRBJ2-3; TRBD2 aligns across 9 bases. The germline gives CDR1 SEHNR, CDR2 FQNEAQ (reference sequence). The CDR3 covers 17 residues. V dropped 6 bases and J dropped 0; count of bases not matched to a gene: 10. The CDR3 DNA sequence: TGTGCCAGCAGTATGAGGCGGGGGGGCAGGAGCACAGATACGCAGTATTTT. It codes for CASSMRRGGRSTDTQYF.

In its sample, this clonotype was seen many times. This chain links TRBV7-9 with TRBJ2-2; D not certain. CDR1 is SEHNR and CDR2 is FQNEAQ in the germline V gene (reference sequence). This CDR3 is built from 14 residues. The V gene lost 3 bases and the J gene lost 6 bases, with 11 bases spanning the gap. The chain's CDR3 is CASSFSDVSGELFF. The DNA of the CDR3 is TGTGCCAGCAGCTTCAGCGATGTGTCCGGGGAGCTGTTTTTT.

This clonotype was counted many times. The chain has TRBV7-2 and TRBJ2-7; a possible D gene is TRBD2 (5 bases). Germline V lookup: CDR1 SGHTA, CDR2 FQGNSA. The CDR3 consists of 13 residues. Trimming took 5 bases from V and 5 from J, leaving 13 bases between them. CDR3 residues: CASSRRELDEQYF. The CDR3 DNA reads as TGTGCCAGCAGCCGTAGGGAGCTCGACGAGCAGTACTTC.

About this clonotype itself: Possible read error: a much larger clone is one base away. The rearrangement uses TRBV7-2 and TRBJ2-7; perhaps TRBD2 as D (5 bases). This CDR3 has 14 residues. CDR1 is SGHTA, CDR2 FQGNSA, per germline. Trimming cost V 7 bases and J 4 bases, with 17 bases left between them. The CDR3 DNA reads TGTGCCAGCATCAAGCGGTTGGACCAATACGAGCAGTACTTC. Translation: CASIKRLDQYEQYF.

Details on this clonotype: A junction end diverges from the germline sequence, so it may reflect a read error. The chain combines TRBV10-3 with TRBJ2-6; 7 bases fit TRBD1. Germline CDR1 and CDR2: ENHRY and SYGVKD. The CDR3 has 18 residues. CDR3: CASSEGADYRSGANVLTF. The DNA of the CDR3 is TGTGCCAGCAGTGAGGGGGCAGATTACCGCTCTGGGGCCAACGTCCTGACTTTC.

V and J are TRBV7-9 and TRBJ2-7, with 10 bases fitting TRBD2. The CDR3 has 19 residues. After removal of 5 bases from V and 2 bases from J, the junction contained 18 bases not matched to a gene. Germline CDR1 reads SEHNR; CDR2 reads FQNEAQ (reference sequence). CDR3 region: CASSLPNPGSGRSTYEQYF. For the CDR3, the DNA is TGTGCCAGCAGCCTACCCAACCCGGGTAGCGGGAGGTCAACCTACGAGCAGTACTTC.

The V and J genes are TRBV10-3 and TRBJ2-3; TRBD1 is a possible D gene (6 bases). The CDR3 totals 13 residues. Looked up from germline, CDR1 is ENHRY and CDR2 is SYGVKD. V was trimmed by 6 bases and J by 4 bases, leaving 11 bases between them. CDR3 protein: CAIRPQGPDTQYF. In DNA form, the CDR3 reads TGTGCCATCAGACCACAGGGTCCAGATACGCAGTATTTT.

This chain joins TRBV2 and TRBJ2-7, with 7 bases matching TRBD2. Germline V CDR1 and CDR2: SNHLY, FYNNEI. The ends lost 5 bases at V and 7 bases at J; junction bases unmatched: 11. The CDR3 is 14 amino acids. In DNA form, the CDR3 reads TGTGCCAGCAGTTTAGGCGGGGGTGTAGCAGAGCAGTACTTC. Translated, it gives CASSLGGGVAEQYF.

The table lists this clonotype with many counts. The chain uses TRBV19 and TRBJ1-5; 7 nucleotides line up with TRBD1. The CDR3 is made up of 15 amino acids. CDR1 LNHDA and CDR2 SQIVND come from the germline V gene (reference sequence). The J segment lost 6 bases and the V segment lost 1 base, leaving 6 bases of the junction unmatched. CDR3 in amino acids: CASSIVQGRLQPQHF. The CDR3 DNA sequence: TGTGCCAGTAGTATAGTACAGGGGAGGCTTCAGCCCCAGCATTTT.

Notes on this clonotype: A much larger clone lies a single base off, so this may be a read error. This chain uses TRBV15 with TRBJ2-2; possibly TRBD1 for D (5 bases). Germline loops: CDR1 LNHNV, CDR2 YYDKDF (reference sequence). There are 14 residues in the CDR3. V lost 8 bases and J 7 bases, leaving 17 bases between the germline ends. CDR3: CATGTWQGRGELFF. CDR3 nucleotides: TGTGCCACCGGCACTTGGCAGGGCCGCGGGGAGCTGTTTTTT.

This clonotype was found many times. This chain's CDR3 is CASSHGTDDTEAFF. The CDR3 DNA sequence: TGCGCCAGCAGCCACGGGACAGACGACACTGAAGCTTTCTTT. The chain joins TRBV10-1 to TRBJ1-1; 7 positions match TRBD1. J gave up 3 bases and V 6 bases, and 7 bases lay outside the gene matches. CDR1 is WNHNN and CDR2 is SYGVQD in the germline V gene (reference sequence). The CDR3 covers 14 residues.

This clonotype has ten or more counts. The V gene is TRBV29-1, the J gene TRBJ1-1, with D unclear. The CDR3 totals 12 residues. Between the trimmed V and J ends, which lost 6 bases and 8 bases, there was a span of 16 bases. Germline V CDR1 and CDR2: SQVTM, ANQGSEA. Written as DNA, the CDR3 is TGCAGCGTATTACCCGGATCCTTAGAAGCTTTCTTT. Translation: CSVLPGSLEAFF.

This clonotype was seen more than once but under ten times. This chain connects TRBV5-4 to TRBJ1-2; D is perhaps TRBD1 (6 bases). The CDR3 has 13 residues. With 0 bases removed from V and 8 bases from J, the gap between germline ends came to 11 bases. Germline V gene data show CDR1 as SGHNT and CDR2 as YYREEE (reference sequence). The CDR3 DNA reads as TGTGCCAGCAGCTTGGACGGGGGGCACGGCTACACCTTC. Residues: CASSLDGGHGYTF.

V is TRBV11-2 and J is TRBJ1-4; a weak D match, TRBD1 (5 bases). Germline V gene lookup returns CDR1 SGHAT and CDR2 FQNNGV. This CDR3 is built from 16 residues. The ends were cut back, 1 base at V and 8 bases at J, with 17 bases in the middle. The CDR3 here is CASSLVTTGEEEKLFF. DNA for the CDR3: TGTGCCAGCAGCTTAGTAACGACGGGGGAAGAGGAAAAACTGTTTTTT.

The chain has TRBV5-1 and TRBJ2-5, with TRBD1 matching 9 bases. Looked up from germline, CDR1 is SGHRS and CDR2 is YFSETQ. The CDR3 spans 15 residues. The J segment lost 5 bases and the V segment lost 3 bases, leaving 8 bases of the junction unmatched. Here the CDR3 DNA reads TGCGCCAGCAGCTCATCACAGGGGGCGAGGGAGACCCAGTACTTC. This gives the protein CASSSSQGARETQYF.

The chain combines TRBV7-3 with TRBJ2-5, with D perhaps TRBD1 (6 bases). CDR1 SGHTA and CDR2 FQGTGA come from the germline V gene. The CDR3 spans 13 residues. The V gene lost 5 bases and the J gene lost 7 bases, with 14 bases spanning the gap. CDR3 DNA sequence: TGTGCCAGCAGCCCCGGATTAGGGGGGACCCAGTACTTC. This encodes CASSPGLGGTQYF.

As DNA, the CDR3 is TGTGCCAGCAGCTTAGGGGGTGGGCTAGCTGGGACCCAGCATTTT. This encodes CASSLGGGLAGTQHF. This sequence joins TRBV2 and TRBJ1-5, with D tentatively TRBD1 (6 bases). CDR3 length: 15 amino acids. Trimming pared 6 bases from V and 11 bases from J, leaving 23 bases between. Germline V gene sequence: CDR1 SNHLY, CDR2 FYNNEI.

This clonotype appeared many times. This chain links TRBV15 with TRBJ1-5; TRBD1 matches at 10 bases. CDR1 LNHNV and CDR2 YYDKDF come from the germline V gene (reference sequence). The ends lost 3 bases at V and 3 bases at J; junction bases unmatched: 2. This CDR3 has 15 amino acids. The CDR3 loop is CATSRRQGANQPQHF. For the CDR3, the DNA is TGTGCCACCAGCAGGCGACAGGGGGCCAATCAGCCCCAGCATTTT.

The CDR3 here is CASSWGTGAAYLFF. The CDR3 nucleotides are TGTGCCAGCAGCTGGGGCACCGGGGCGGCGTATCTGTTTTTT. This chain uses TRBV11-2 with TRBJ2-2; D possibly uses TRBD1 or TRBD2 (5 bases each). V was cut by 4 bases and J by 14 bases, with 20 bases left in between. This CDR3 comprises 14 residues. Looked up from germline, CDR1 is SGHAT and CDR2 is FQNNGV.

Of note for this clonotype: Since the CDR3 does not end with the conserved phenylalanine or tryptophan, this likely comes from a read error. The rearrangement uses TRBV10-3 and TRBJ2-7; 7 positions agree with TRBD1. The CDR3 contains 14 residues. The trim removed 8 bases at V and 7 bases at J, leaving 14 bases unmatched. Germline V CDR1 and CDR2: ENHRY, SYGVKD. The CDR3 DNA is TGTGCCATCTCCGACAGGGATAACACCGGGGAGCAGTACCTC. It codes for CAISDRDNTGEQYL.